This record concerns one T cell receptor (beta chain) sequence. This sample is part of a study of sequential checkpoint blockade in melanoma. Treatment noted: randomized to nivolumab then ipilimumab (arm A) or the reverse (arm B). From thawed PBMCs, live CD3+CD8+ cells negative for CD19 and CD56 were sorted. Germline CDR1 and CDR2: SGHRS and YFSETQ. After removal of 2 bases from V and 0 bases from J, the junction contained 6 bases not matched to a gene. The CDR3 is made up of 17 amino acids. Generated by immunoSEQ multiplex PCR, the TCRdb table keeps only in-frame clones and is missing some. Of about 28,000 clones listed, 70% to 90% were seen once; the top ten hold around 13%.

The specimen was CD8+ T cells sorted from blood (inferred from file names), collected from a patient given nivolumab and ipilimumab in sequence. V is TRBV5-1 and J is TRBJ2-3; 10 bases map to TRBD2. This TCR was recovered from a human donor with melanoma. CDR3 sequence reads: CASSLSGRGSSTDTQYF. CDR3 bases: TGCGCCAGCAGCTTAAGCGGGAGGGGTTCTAGCACAGATACGCAGTATTTT.